This is a list of T cell receptor beta chains from one sample in a study of shared clonotypes between healthy human individuals. Using immunoSEQ multiplex PCR, the repertoire was profiled, and TCRdb retains in-frame clones only, with some absent. The sample lists roughly 300,000 clones, 73% occurring once. Specimen: memory CD4+ T cells sorted from blood. The receptors come from a man aged 25-40 years in good health. Both conserved end residues are part of each CDR3. The D gene is left open where the match is weak. Some rows mark clone size as missing; the rest say once, few, many or name a class of expanded clone.

v_call	j_call	d_call	clone_size	cdr3_aa	cdr3_nt
TRBV5-1	TRBJ1-6	.	.	CASSIRENSPLHF	TGCGCCAGCAGCATCCGGGAGAATTCACCCCTCCACTTT
TRBV2	TRBJ2-1	TRBD2	.	CASSLAGNYNEQFF	TGTGCCAGCAGCCTAGCGGGAAACTACAATGAGCAGTTCTTC
TRBV29-1	TRBJ1-5	.	.	CSVVISVNQPQHF	TGCAGCGTTGTCATCTCGGTAAATCAGCCCCAGCATTTT
TRBV5-5	TRBJ2-3	TRBD2	once	CASSLSGRAEYTQYF	TGTGCCAGCAGCCTCAGCGGGAGGGCCGAATATACGCAGTATTTT
TRBV6-1	TRBJ2-5	TRBD1	.	CASRSGRGGEETQYF	TGTGCCAGCCGGTCGGGTCGAGGGGGCGAGGAGACCCAGTACTTC
TRBV7-2	TRBJ2-7	TRBD1	.	CASSYAGTGRYEQYF	TGTGCCAGCAGCTATGCCGGGACAGGGAGATACGAGCAGTACTTC
TRBV7-8	TRBJ1-4	.	.	CASSITIGQSEKLFF	TGTGCCAGCAGCATCACGATAGGGCAGTCTGAAAAACTGTTTTTT
TRBV28	TRBJ1-6	TRBD1	.	CASSPTGTGRSPLHF	TGTGCCAGCAGTCCAACCGGGACAGGGCGTTCACCCCTCCACTTT
TRBV6-1	TRBJ2-3	.	.	CASTETGSTDTQYF	TGTGCCAGCACCGAGACAGGTAGCACAGATACGCAGTATTTT
TRBV6-5	TRBJ1-6	.	few	CASQSYNSPLHF	TGTGCCAGCCAGAGTTATAATTCACCCCTCCACTTT
TRBV19	TRBJ2-2	TRBD1	.	CATTRQGAVTGELFF	TGTGCCACCACAAGACAGGGGGCGGTTACCGGGGAGCTGTTTTTT
TRBV28	TRBJ2-7	TRBD2	.	CASRGSGSNEQYF	TGTGCCAGCAGGGGTAGCGGGAGCAACGAGCAGTACTTC
TRBV11-2	TRBJ1-6	.	.	CASSTIRDPNNSPLHF	TGTGCCAGCAGCACCATCCGGGACCCGAATAATTCACCCCTCCACTTT
TRBV4-3	TRBJ2-5	TRBD1	.	CASSPTPRGETQYF	TGCGCCAGCAGCCCCACGCCCAGGGGGGAGACCCAGTACTTC
TRBV29-1	TRBJ1-1	.	.	CSAVTGYTEAFF	TGCAGCGCTGTAACAGGCTATACTGAAGCTTTCTTT
TRBV5-1	TRBJ2-7	.	.	CASSHDRTYEQYF	TGCGCCAGCAGTCACGACAGAACCTACGAGCAGTACTTC
TRBV20-1	TRBJ1-4	.	few	CSAENNEKLFF	TGCAGTGCTGAGAATAATGAAAAACTGTTTTTT
TRBV4-3	TRBJ2-3	TRBD2	.	CASSLSGRSDTQYF	TGCGCCAGCAGCCTTAGCGGGAGGTCAGATACGCAGTATTTT
TRBV18	TRBJ1-1	.	.	CASSPGFGNTEAFF	TGTGCCAGCTCACCAGGGTTTGGTAACACTGAAGCTTTCTTT
TRBV5-1	TRBJ1-1	.	.	CASSFRGTEAFF	TGCGCCAGCAGCTTCCGGGGCACTGAAGCTTTCTTT
TRBV21-1	TRBJ2-2	.	many	CASSKEGSKKNTGELFF	TGTGCCAGCAGCAAAGAGGGTAGTAAAAAGAACACCGGGGAGCTGTTTTTT
TRBV7-2	TRBJ2-2	.	few	CASSSLRDSGTGELFF	TGTGCCAGCAGCTCCCTCCGGGACAGCGGGACCGGGGAGCTGTTTTTT
TRBV4-1	TRBJ2-1	.	once	CASSPLFGDPYNEQFF	TGCGCCAGCAGCCCTCTTTTCGGGGACCCCTACAATGAGCAGTTCTTC
TRBV18	TRBJ2-7	TRBD2	.	CASGKAGGSYEQYF	TGTGCCAGCGGAAAAGCGGGAGGTTCCTACGAGCAGTACTTC
TRBV28	TRBJ1-1	.	.	CASRIQDTEAFF	TGTGCCAGCAGGATTCAGGACACTGAAGCTTTCTTT
TRBV7-6	TRBJ2-3	.	.	CASSLGSGLTDTQYF	TGTGCCAGCAGCTTAGGTTCGGGGCTCACAGATACGCAGTATTTT
TRBV7-8	TRBJ2-1	.	.	CASSLAPVPLDDEQFF	TGTGCCAGCAGCTTAGCCCCGGTCCCACTGGACGATGAGCAGTTCTTC
TRBV28	TRBJ2-5	.	.	CASSDKDGRETQYF	TGTGCCAGCAGTGACAAGGACGGTCGGGAGACCCAGTACTTC
TRBV19	TRBJ2-7	TRBD1	.	CASSGPGQGGHEQYF	TGTGCCAGTAGTGGGCCGGGACAGGGAGGTCACGAGCAGTACTTC
TRBV27	TRBJ2-6	.	.	CASRSTGYGANVLTF	TGTGCCAGCAGATCAACAGGTTATGGGGCCAACGTCCTGACTTTC
TRBV4-1	TRBJ2-2	.	.	CASSQSPGITGELFF	TGCGCCAGCAGCCAATCGCCAGGGATTACCGGGGAGCTGTTTTTT
TRBV20-1	TRBJ2-7	.	medium-sized	CSASDHEQYF	TGCAGTGCTAGCGACCACGAGCAGTACTTC
TRBV5-1	TRBJ2-2	.	.	CASSTAMNTGELFF	TGCGCCAGCAGTACGGCGATGAACACCGGGGAGCTGTTTTTT
TRBV19	TRBJ1-2	.	.	CASSPEGVTNYGYTF	TGTGCCAGTAGTCCAGAGGGAGTAACTAACTATGGCTACACCTTC
TRBV5-1	TRBJ2-5	TRBD2	.	CASSLELAAGRTQYF	TGCGCCAGCAGCTTGGAACTAGCGGCAGGGAGGACCCAGTACTTC
TRBV28	TRBJ2-7	.	few	CASKNSGNGGEQYF	TGTGCCAGCAAAAATTCCGGGAACGGGGGTGAGCAGTACTTC
TRBV12-5	TRBJ1-1	TRBD1	.	CASGAGTGILMNTEAFF	TGTGCTAGTGGTGCCGGGACAGGAATTTTAATGAACACTGAAGCTTTCTTT
TRBV23-1	TRBJ2-3	TRBD1	.	CASSQPGIGTGAPTDTQYF	TGCGCCAGCAGTCAACCGGGAATCGGGACAGGGGCCCCCACAGATACGCAGTATTTT
TRBV9	TRBJ2-3	TRBD2	.	CASSGGTSGIAVTDTQYF	TGTGCCAGCAGCGGTGGGACTAGCGGGATAGCGGTCACAGATACGCAGTATTTT
TRBV27	TRBJ1-1	.	.	CASSSNRAPEAFF	TGTGCCAGCAGTTCAAACAGGGCCCCTGAAGCTTTCTTT
TRBV9	TRBJ2-1	.	.	CASSVGSRPYNEQFF	TGTGCCAGCAGCGTAGGTAGTCGACCCTACAATGAGCAGTTCTTC
TRBV5-4	TRBJ2-2	TRBD2	.	CASSPGGAAGDTGELFF	TGTGCCAGCAGCCCCGGGGGGGCAGCGGGAGACACCGGGGAGCTGTTTTTT
TRBV19	TRBJ2-7	TRBD1	.	CASTTQGASGGYEQYF	TGTGCCAGTACGACGCAGGGGGCGTCAGGGGGCTACGAGCAGTACTTC
TRBV18	TRBJ1-5	.	.	CASSPDYSNQPQHF	TGTGCCAGCTCACCAGATTATAGCAATCAGCCCCAGCATTTT
TRBV6-5	TRBJ2-3	TRBD2	few	CASSPLAGLDTQYF	TGTGCCAGCAGTCCACTAGCGGGATTGGATACGCAGTATTTT
TRBV9	TRBJ2-1	TRBD2	.	CASSPREGSGANEQFF	TGTGCCAGCAGCCCCCGGGAGGGTAGCGGAGCGAATGAGCAGTTCTTC
TRBV5-6	TRBJ1-2	.	.	CASSQGLGGYGYTF	TGTGCCAGCAGCCAGGGGCTGGGCGGCTATGGCTACACCTTC